The clone carrying this TCR beta chain was seen ten or more times. The antigen remains unidentified. The data were taken from a study of T-cell reconstitution after alpha-beta-depleted transplantation in children. Findings of the study overall: A year had passed since transplant, and T-cell counts and diversity by then came mostly from newly produced T cells. Two months or so post-transplant, alpha-beta T cells reportedly derived from several hundred expanded graft clones. Recipient T cells and thymic progenitors that survived were the source of the high TCRbeta diversity seen at day 60 in some patients.

The CDR3 runs to 16 residues. The V gene's germline CDR1 is SNHLY and CDR2 FYNNEI. Trimming left V 1 base short and J 0 bases short, with 12 bases between. Preparation of the TCRbeta library used unique molecular identifiers. One entry per CDR3 protein results from TCRdb running MiXCR on the PCR reads. Of 200,000 or so distinct CDR3 sequences listed, 6.3% are singletons. The genes are TRBV2 and TRBJ1-2, with TRBD1 as a possible D gene (5 bases). The receptor was isolated from a girl in the first two years of life with combined immunodeficiency, due to receive a stem cell transplant. This specimen was PBMCs, taken before TCRalphabeta/CD19-depleted stem cell transplant. The CDR3: CASSEEGRNTNYGYTF. DNA of the CDR3: TGTGCCAGCAGTGAAGAGGGACGGAATACTAACTATGGCTACACCTTC.